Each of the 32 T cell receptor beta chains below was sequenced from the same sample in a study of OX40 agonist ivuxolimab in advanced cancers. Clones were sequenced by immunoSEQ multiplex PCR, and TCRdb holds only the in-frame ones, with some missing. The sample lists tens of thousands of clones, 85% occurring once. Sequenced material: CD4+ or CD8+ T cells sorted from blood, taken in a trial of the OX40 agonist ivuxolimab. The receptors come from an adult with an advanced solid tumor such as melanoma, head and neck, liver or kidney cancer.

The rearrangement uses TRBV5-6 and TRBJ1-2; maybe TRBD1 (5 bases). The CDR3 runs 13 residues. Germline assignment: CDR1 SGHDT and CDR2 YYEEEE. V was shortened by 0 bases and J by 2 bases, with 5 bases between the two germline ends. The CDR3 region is CASSLAGNYGYTF. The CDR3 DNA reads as TGTGCCAGCAGCTTGGCAGGGAACTATGGCTACACCTTC.

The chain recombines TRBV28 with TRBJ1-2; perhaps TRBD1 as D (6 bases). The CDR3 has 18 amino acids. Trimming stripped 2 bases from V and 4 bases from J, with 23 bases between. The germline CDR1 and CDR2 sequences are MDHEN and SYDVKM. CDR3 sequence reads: CASSLTWGGQGTLYGYTF. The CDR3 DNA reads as TGTGCCAGCAGTTTAACCTGGGGGGGGCAGGGGACCCTCTATGGCTACACCTTC.

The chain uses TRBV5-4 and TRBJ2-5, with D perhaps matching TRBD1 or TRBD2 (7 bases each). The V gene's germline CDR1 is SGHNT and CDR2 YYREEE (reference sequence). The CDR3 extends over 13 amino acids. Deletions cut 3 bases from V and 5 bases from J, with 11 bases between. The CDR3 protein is CASSSGGEETQYF. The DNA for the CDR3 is TGTGCCAGCAGCTCAGGGGGGGAGGAGACCCAGTACTTC.

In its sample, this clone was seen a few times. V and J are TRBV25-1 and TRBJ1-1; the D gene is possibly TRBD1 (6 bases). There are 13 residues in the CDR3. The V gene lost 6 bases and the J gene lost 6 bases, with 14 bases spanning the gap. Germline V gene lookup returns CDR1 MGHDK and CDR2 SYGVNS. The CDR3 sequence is CASSPQGRPEAFF. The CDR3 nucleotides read TGTGCCAGCAGCCCACAGGGAAGACCTGAAGCTTTCTTT.

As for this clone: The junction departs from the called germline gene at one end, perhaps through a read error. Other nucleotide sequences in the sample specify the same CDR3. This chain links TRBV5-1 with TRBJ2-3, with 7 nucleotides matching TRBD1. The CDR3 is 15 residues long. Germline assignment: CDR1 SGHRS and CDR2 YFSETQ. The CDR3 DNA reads TGCGCCAGCAGCTTCCCTGAACAGGGGACAGATGCGCAGTATTTT. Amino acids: CASSFPEQGTDAQYF.

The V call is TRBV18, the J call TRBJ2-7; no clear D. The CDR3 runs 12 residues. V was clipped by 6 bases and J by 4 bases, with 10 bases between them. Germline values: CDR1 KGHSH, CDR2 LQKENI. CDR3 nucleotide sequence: TGTGCCAGCTCCCGCTCAACTTACGAGCAGTACTTC. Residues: CASSRSTYEQYF.

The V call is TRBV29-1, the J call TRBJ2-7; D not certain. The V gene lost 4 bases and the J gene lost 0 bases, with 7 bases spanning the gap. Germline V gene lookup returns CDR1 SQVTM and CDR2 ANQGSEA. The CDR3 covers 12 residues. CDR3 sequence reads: CSVGGNSYEQYF. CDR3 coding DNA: TGCAGCGTTGGCGGAAACTCCTACGAGCAGTACTTC.

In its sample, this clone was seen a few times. The CDR3 bases are TGCGCCAGCAGGATTAGCGGGAGTGGAGAGACCCAGTACTTC. This sequence encodes CASRISGSGETQYF. The J gene is TRBJ2-5, the V gene TRBV5-1, with TRBD2 identical over 9 bases. Per germline, CDR1 SGHRS and CDR2 YFSETQ. V was pared by 5 bases and J by 4 bases, with 6 bases of the junction left unmatched. The CDR3 length is 14 residues.

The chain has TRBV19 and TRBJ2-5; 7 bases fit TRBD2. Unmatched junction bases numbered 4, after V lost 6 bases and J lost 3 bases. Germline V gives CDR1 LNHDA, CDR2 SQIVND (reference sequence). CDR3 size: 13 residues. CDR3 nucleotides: TGTGCCAGTAGCCGCGGACTAGAAGAGACCCAGTACTTC. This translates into CASSRGLEETQYF.

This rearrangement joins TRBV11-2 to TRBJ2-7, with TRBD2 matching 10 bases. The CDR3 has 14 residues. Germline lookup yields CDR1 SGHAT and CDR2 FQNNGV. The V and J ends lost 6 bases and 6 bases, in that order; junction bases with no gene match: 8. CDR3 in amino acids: CASRSGTSVSEQYF. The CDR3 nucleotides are TGTGCCAGCAGATCCGGGACTAGCGTCTCCGAGCAGTACTTC. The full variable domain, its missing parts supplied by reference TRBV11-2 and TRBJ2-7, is EAGVAQSPRYKIIEKRQSVAFWCNPISGHATLYWYQQILGQGPKLLIQFQNNGVVDDSQLPKDRFSAERLKGVDSTLKIQPAKLEDSAVYLCASRSGTSVSEQYFGPGTRLTVT.

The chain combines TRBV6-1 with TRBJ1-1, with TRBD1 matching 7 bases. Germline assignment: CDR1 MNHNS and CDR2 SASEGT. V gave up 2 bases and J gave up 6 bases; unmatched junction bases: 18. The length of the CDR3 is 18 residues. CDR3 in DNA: TGTGCCAGCAGTGAATTTCCCCGGACAGGCTCCGCTATCGCTGAAGCTTTCTTT. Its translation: CASSEFPRTGSAIAEAFF.

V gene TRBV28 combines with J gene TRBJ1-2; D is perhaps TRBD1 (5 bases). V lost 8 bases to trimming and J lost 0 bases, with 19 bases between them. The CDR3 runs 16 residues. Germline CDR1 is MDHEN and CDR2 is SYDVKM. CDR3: CASVLGGGGTNYGYTF. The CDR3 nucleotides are TGTGCCAGCGTTCTCGGCGGGGGGGGTACTAACTATGGCTACACCTTC.

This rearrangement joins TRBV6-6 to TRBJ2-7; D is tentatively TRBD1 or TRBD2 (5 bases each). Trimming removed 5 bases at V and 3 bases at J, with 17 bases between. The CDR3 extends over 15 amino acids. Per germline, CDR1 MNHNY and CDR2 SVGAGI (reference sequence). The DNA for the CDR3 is TGTGCCAGCAGTCTCTTCCGGGACGGCGACTACGAGCAGTACTTC. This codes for CASSLFRDGDYEQYF.

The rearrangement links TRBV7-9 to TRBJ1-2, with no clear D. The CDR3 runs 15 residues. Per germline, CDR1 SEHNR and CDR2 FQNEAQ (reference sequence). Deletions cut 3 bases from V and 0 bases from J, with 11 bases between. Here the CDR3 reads CASSLASGTNYGYTF. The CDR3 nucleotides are TGTGCCAGCAGCTTGGCGTCCGGGACTAACTATGGCTACACCTTC.

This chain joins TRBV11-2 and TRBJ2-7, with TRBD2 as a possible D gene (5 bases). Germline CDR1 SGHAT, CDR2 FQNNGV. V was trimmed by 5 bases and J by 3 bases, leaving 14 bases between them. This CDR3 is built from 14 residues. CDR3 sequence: CASSHPTSNYEQYF. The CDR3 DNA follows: TGTGCCAGCAGCCACCCAACTAGTAACTACGAGCAGTACTTC. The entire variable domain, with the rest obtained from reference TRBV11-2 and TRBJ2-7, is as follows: EAGVAQSPRYKIIEKRQSVAFWCNPISGHATLYWYQQILGQGPKLLIQFQNNGVVDDSQLPKDRFSAERLKGVDSTLKIQPAKLEDSAVYLCASSHPTSNYEQYFGPGTRLTVT.

The CDR3 DNA sequence: TGTGCCAGCTCCCCCGTCAGGGGATCGGAGACCCAGTACTTC. Its translation is CASSPVRGSETQYF. The chain has TRBV18 and TRBJ2-5, with D possibly TRBD1 on 6 matching bases. The CDR3 length is 14 residues. The germline V gene encodes CDR1 KGHSH and CDR2 LQKENI. Trimming removed 6 bases from V and 5 bases from J, with 16 bases in between.

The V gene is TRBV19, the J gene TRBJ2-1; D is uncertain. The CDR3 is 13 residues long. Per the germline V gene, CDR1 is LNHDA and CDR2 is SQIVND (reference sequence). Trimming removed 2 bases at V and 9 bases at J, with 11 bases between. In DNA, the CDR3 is TGTGCCAGTAGTATAAACGAAGGCGGTGAGCAGTTCTTC. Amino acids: CASSINEGGEQFF.

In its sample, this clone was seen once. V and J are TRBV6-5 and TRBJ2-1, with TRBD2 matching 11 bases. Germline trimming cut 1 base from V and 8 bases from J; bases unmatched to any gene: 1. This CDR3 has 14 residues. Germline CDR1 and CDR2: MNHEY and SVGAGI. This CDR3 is CASSYLAGGDEQFF. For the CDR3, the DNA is TGTGCCAGCAGTTACTTAGCGGGGGGGGATGAGCAGTTCTTC.

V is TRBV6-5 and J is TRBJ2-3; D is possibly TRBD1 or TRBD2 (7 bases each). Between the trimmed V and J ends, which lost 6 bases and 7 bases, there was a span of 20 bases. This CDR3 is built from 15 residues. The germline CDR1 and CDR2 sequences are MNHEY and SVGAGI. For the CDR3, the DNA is TGTGCCAGCAGCCAGGGGGGGGAGGGCCTCAATACGCAGTATTTT. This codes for CASSQGGEGLNTQYF.

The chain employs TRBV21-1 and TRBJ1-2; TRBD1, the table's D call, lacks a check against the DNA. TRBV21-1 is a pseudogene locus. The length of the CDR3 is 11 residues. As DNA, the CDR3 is TGTGCCAGCAGGACAGGGGATGGCTACACCTTC. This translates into CASRTGDGYTF.

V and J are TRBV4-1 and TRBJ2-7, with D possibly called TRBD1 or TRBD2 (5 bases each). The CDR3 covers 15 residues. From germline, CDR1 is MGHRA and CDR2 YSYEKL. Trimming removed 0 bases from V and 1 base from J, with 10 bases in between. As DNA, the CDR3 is TGCGCCAGCAGCCAAGATGGGACGGTATCCTACGAGCAGTACTTC. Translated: CASSQDGTVSYEQYF.

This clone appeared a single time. This chain's CDR3 is CAISDYRVISGNTIYF. The CDR3 bases are TGTGCCATCAGTGATTACAGGGTTATCTCTGGAAACACCATATATTTT. V gene TRBV10-3 combines with J gene TRBJ1-3; maybe TRBD1 (6 bases). Trimming removed 3 bases at V and 0 bases at J, with 12 bases between. From germline, CDR1 is ENHRY and CDR2 SYGVKD. The CDR3 is 16 residues long.

The CDR3 loop reads CASSPPQGFQPQHF. Written as DNA, the CDR3 is TGTGCCAGCAGCCCACCACAGGGTTTTCAGCCCCAGCATTTT. The chain links TRBV7-2 to TRBJ1-5, with D maybe TRBD1 (6 bases). Germline V CDR1 and CDR2: SGHTA, FQGNSA. The CDR3 totals 14 residues. The V end lost 5 bases, the J end lost 6 bases, and 14 bases lay between the germline ends.

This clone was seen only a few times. DNA of the CDR3: TGTGCCAGCAGCCCCGGGACAGGGTCGGGTTACAATGAGCAGTTCTTC. Translated: CASSPGTGSGYNEQFF. This chain links TRBV28 with TRBJ2-1, with 9 bases that match TRBD1. The CDR3 is made up of 16 amino acids. Germline V gene data show CDR1 as MDHEN and CDR2 as SYDVKM. With 6 bases clipped from V and 4 bases from J, the junction kept 10 bases outside the gene matches. Filled out from reference TRBV28 and TRBJ2-1, the complete variable domain reads DVKVTQSSRYLVKRTGEKVFLECVQDMDHENMFWYRQDPGLGLRLIYFSYDVKMKEKGDIPEGYSVSREKKERFSLILESASTNQTSMYLCASSPGTGSGYNEQFFGPGTRLTVL.

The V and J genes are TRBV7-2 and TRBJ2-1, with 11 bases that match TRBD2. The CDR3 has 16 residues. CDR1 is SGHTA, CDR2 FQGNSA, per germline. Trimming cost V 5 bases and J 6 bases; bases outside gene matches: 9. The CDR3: CASSGRLAGSTNEQFF. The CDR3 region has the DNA TGTGCCAGCAGCGGAAGACTAGCGGGATCAACCAATGAGCAGTTCTTC.

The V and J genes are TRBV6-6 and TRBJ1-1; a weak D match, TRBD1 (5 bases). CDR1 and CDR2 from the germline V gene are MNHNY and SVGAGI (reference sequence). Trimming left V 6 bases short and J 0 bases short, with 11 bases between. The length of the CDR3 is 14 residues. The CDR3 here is CASSQGLLNTEAFF. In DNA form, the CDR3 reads TGTGCCAGCAGCCAGGGACTTCTGAACACTGAAGCTTTCTTT.

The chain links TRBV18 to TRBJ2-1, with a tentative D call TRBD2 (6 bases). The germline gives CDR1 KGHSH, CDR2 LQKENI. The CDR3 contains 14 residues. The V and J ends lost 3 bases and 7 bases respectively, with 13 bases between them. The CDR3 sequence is CASSPDTGRNEQFF. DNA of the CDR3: TGTGCCAGCTCACCCGATACTGGGAGGAATGAGCAGTTCTTC.

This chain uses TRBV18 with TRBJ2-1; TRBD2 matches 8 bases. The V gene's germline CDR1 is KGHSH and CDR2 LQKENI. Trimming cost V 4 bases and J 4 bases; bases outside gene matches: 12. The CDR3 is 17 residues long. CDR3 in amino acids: CASSQQPVLAVYNEQFF. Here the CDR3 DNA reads TGTGCCAGCTCACAACAACCCGTACTAGCGGTATACAATGAGCAGTTCTTC.

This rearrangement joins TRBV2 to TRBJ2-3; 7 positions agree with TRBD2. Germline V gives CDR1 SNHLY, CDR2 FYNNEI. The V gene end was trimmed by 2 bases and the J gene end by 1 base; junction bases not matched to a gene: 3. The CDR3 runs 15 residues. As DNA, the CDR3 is TGTGCCAGCAGTGAAAGCGGGGTGGGCACAGATACGCAGTATTTT. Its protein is CASSESGVGTDTQYF.

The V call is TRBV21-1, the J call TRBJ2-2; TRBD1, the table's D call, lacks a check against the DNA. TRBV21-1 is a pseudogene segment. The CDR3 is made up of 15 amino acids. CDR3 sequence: CASSKVPGNTGELFF. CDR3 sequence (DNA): TGTGCCAGCAGCAAAGTACCAGGGAACACCGGGGAGCTGTTTTTT.

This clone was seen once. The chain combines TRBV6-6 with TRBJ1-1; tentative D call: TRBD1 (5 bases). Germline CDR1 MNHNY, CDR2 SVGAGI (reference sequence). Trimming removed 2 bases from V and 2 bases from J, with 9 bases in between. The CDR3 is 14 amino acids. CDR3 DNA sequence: TGTGCCAGCAGTTACCAGACAGATAACACTGAAGCTTTCTTT. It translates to CASSYQTDNTEAFF.

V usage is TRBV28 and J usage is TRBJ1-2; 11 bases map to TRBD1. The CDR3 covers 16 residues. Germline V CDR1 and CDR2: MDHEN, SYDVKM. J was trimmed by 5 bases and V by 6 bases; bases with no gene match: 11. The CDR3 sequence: CASSGPGQGAWYGYTF. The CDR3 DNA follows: TGTGCCAGCAGCGGGCCTGGACAGGGGGCTTGGTATGGCTACACCTTC.